This passage covers 15 T cell receptor beta chains from one sample sequenced in a study of neurological immune-mediated disorders. TCRdb reprocessed the 5' RACE reads via MiXCR and lists one record per CDR3 protein. The sample has around 37,000 distinct CDR3 sequences, 13% to 15% seen once. Sequencing was done on a sample of PBMCs. These receptor sequences come from a woman in her forties or fifties with HTLV-1-associated myelopathy (HAM/TSP).

This clonotype has ten or more counts. The chain employs TRBV6-5 and TRBJ2-3; D may correspond to TRBD1 or TRBD2 (5 bases each). The CDR3 has 17 amino acids. Germline values: CDR1 MNHEY, CDR2 SVGAGI. With 6 bases removed from V and 0 bases from J, the gap between germline ends came to 19 bases. The CDR3 sequence: CASSETPGTRSTDTQYF. The CDR3 DNA is TGTGCCAGCAGCGAAACCCCCGGGACGAGGAGCACAGATACGCAGTATTTT.

This clonotype was picked up one time. A much larger clone lies one base from this, so it may be a read error. The genes are TRBV7-2 and TRBJ2-4; a weak D match, TRBD1 (5 bases). The CDR3 spans 15 residues. The ends were cut back, 7 bases at V and 8 bases at J, with 21 bases in the middle. Germline-derived CDR1 and CDR2 are SGHTA and FQGNSA. In DNA form, the CDR3 reads TGTGCCAGCACCTATGACCCAGGGTGCGCATACATTCAGTACTTC. Its protein is CASTYDPGCAYIQYF.

This clonotype was found many times. The CDR3 bases are TGCGCCAGCAGCCAAGAGGCAGGATTTAGCTACAATGAGCAGTTCTTC. This gives the protein CASSQEAGFSYNEQFF. V gene TRBV4-3 combines with J gene TRBJ2-1; D is undetermined. With 0 bases removed from V and 3 bases from J, the gap between germline ends came to 12 bases. Germline CDR1 reads LGHNA; CDR2 reads YSLEER. This CDR3 contains 16 residues.

This clonotype was detected many times. This chain links TRBV12-3 or TRBV12-4 with TRBJ2-6; D is ambiguous. The CDR3 is 14 amino acids. Deletions cut 6 bases from V and 0 bases from J, with 6 bases between. The CDR3 reads CASREFSGANVLTF. The CDR3 DNA sequence: TGTGCCAGCAGGGAATTCTCTGGGGCCAACGTCCTGACTTTC.

This clonotype has at least ten counts. This rearrangement joins TRBV20-1 to TRBJ2-3; no clear D gene. Germline-derived CDR1 and CDR2 are DFQATT and SNEGSKA (reference sequence). V was cut by 3 bases and J by 0 bases, with 7 bases left in between. This CDR3 is built from 13 residues. CDR3 in DNA: TGCAGTGCTAGCTTTTTAAGCACAGATACGCAGTATTTT. Residues: CSASFLSTDTQYF.

This clonotype occurred many times. The CDR3: CASRTGNNNEQFF. Here the CDR3 DNA reads TGCGCCAGCCGGACAGGCAACAACAATGAGCAGTTCTTC. V gene TRBV5-1 combines with J gene TRBJ2-1; 7 bases agree with TRBD1. The CDR3 totals 13 residues. Losses at the gene ends were 7 bases for V and 5 bases for J; bases not matched to a gene: 6. Germline V lookup: CDR1 SGHRS, CDR2 YFSETQ.

This clonotype has at least ten counts. The chain links TRBV27 to TRBJ2-7; D not resolved. The CDR3 is made up of 12 amino acids. Germline V gene lookup returns CDR1 MNHEY and CDR2 SMNVEV (reference sequence). V was pared by 3 bases and J by 3 bases, with 6 bases between. The CDR3 loop reads CASSLRSYEQYF. DNA of the CDR3: TGTGCCAGCAGTTTGCGCAGCTACGAGCAGTACTTC.

The table lists this clonotype with many counts. For the CDR3, the DNA is TGCGCCAGCACCCGGGACGTCTACACTGAAGCTTTCTTT. Residues: CASTRDVYTEAFF. The J gene is TRBJ1-1, the V gene TRBV4-1, with a tentative D call TRBD1 (5 bases). The CDR3 has 13 residues. Germline V gene sequence: CDR1 MGHRA, CDR2 YSYEKL. Trimming removed 7 bases from V and 3 bases from J, with 12 bases in between.

Ten or more counts support this clonotype. This chain uses TRBV7-6 with TRBJ1-1; possible D gene TRBD1, 5 bases. From germline, CDR1 is SGHVS and CDR2 FNYEAQ. CDR3 length equals 15 residues. V was clipped by 5 bases and J by 4 bases, with 17 bases between them. In DNA form, the CDR3 reads TGTGCCAGCAGCCCATTAAGGGGAATGGGCACTGAAGCTTTCTTT. Translating gives CASSPLRGMGTEAFF.

With regard to this clonotype: This could be a read error, since a much larger clone is one nucleotide away. The chain carries TRBV15 and TRBJ2-4; possible D gene TRBD1, 6 bases. Looked up from germline, CDR1 is LNHNV and CDR2 is YYDKDF (reference sequence). This CDR3 has 14 residues. Trimming shortened V by 7 bases and J by 5 bases, and 15 bases separated the two germline ends. This CDR3 is CATMDRAGENIQYF. In nucleotides, the CDR3 is TGTGCCACCATGGATAGGGCAGGGGAAAACATTCAGTACTTC.

The chain links TRBV20-1 to TRBJ1-1, with 9 nucleotides matching TRBD1. The V and J ends lost 0 bases and 5 bases, in that order; junction bases with no gene match: 4. Germline values: CDR1 DFQATT, CDR2 SNEGSKA (reference sequence). This CDR3 is built from 14 residues. This CDR3 is CSARDPGTGTEAFF. The CDR3 region has the DNA TGCAGTGCTAGAGATCCCGGGACAGGGACTGAAGCTTTCTTT.

This clonotype showed up many times. CDR3 residues: CASSFGTGTDTYNEQFF. The CDR3 nucleotides read TGCGCCAGCAGCTTCGGAACCGGGACGGATACCTACAATGAGCAGTTCTTC. The chain carries TRBV5-1 and TRBJ2-1; D tentatively reads TRBD1 or TRBD2 (5 bases each). V dropped 2 bases and J dropped 2 bases, with 17 bases sitting between them. Germline V CDR1 and CDR2: SGHRS, YFSETQ. The CDR3 spans 17 residues.

The CDR3 protein is CASSTSRALSYEQYF. As DNA, the CDR3 is TGTGCCAGCAGCACCTCGCGGGCCCTCTCCTACGAGCAGTACTTC. The gene calls are TRBV7-2 and TRBJ2-7, with a tentative D call TRBD2 (5 bases). V was trimmed by 5 bases and J by 0 bases, leaving 14 bases between them. The CDR3 consists of 15 residues. The germline V gene encodes CDR1 SGHTA and CDR2 FQGNSA.

This clonotype was seen at least ten times. The gene calls are TRBV7-3 and TRBJ2-1; D is perhaps TRBD2 (6 bases). Germline loops: CDR1 SGHTA, CDR2 FQGTGA. V was cut by 5 bases and J by 9 bases, with 17 bases left in between. The CDR3 contains 14 residues. The CDR3 nucleotides are TGTGCCAGCAGCCCACCGACTAGGAGCGGTGAGCAGTTCTTC. It codes for CASSPPTRSGEQFF.

The sample holds many counts of this clonotype. The chain joins TRBV7-2 to TRBJ1-6; D gene uncertain. The CDR3 sequence is 15 residues long. V lost 1 base and J lost 8, with 12 bases in between. Germline CDR1 and CDR2: SGHTA and FQGNSA. CDR3 protein: CASSLVGPTDSPLHF. The DNA for the CDR3 is TGTGCCAGCAGCTTAGTAGGGCCGACGGATTCACCCCTCCACTTT.